This T cell receptor beta chain derives from a study of T cell repertoires in cytomegalovirus infection. Using its own MiXCR run on the reads, TCRdb lists one record per CDR3 protein. The repertoire holds roughly 120,000 distinct CDR3 sequences, with roughly 30% as singletons. The V gene's germline CDR1 is SEHNR and CDR2 FQNEAQ (reference sequence). V lost 4 bases and J lost 4, with 15 bases in between. CDR3 size: 15 residues. In this sample, this clonotype turned up many times. Its specificity is unknown. Study findings and constraints: It was HLA-C-restricted CMV-specific TCR beta clonotypes that dominated the response ex vivo.

The rearrangement uses TRBV7-9 and TRBJ2-3; D is undetermined. This TCR derives from a human donor in good health (CMV status not recorded). Some clones in this sample may be carry-over from other donors' samples. The specimen comprised CD8+ T cells from cultured PBMCs, sampled from culture after CMV antigen stimulation. This chain's CDR3 is CASSSALEEADTQYF. The DNA of the CDR3 is TGTGCCAGCAGCTCGGCCCTAGAGGAAGCAGATACGCAGTATTTT. Complete variable domain (other parts from reference TRBV7-9 and TRBJ2-3): DTGVSQNPRHKITKRGQNVTFRCDPISEHNRLYWYRQTLGQGPEFLTYFQNEAQLEKSRLLSDRFSAERPKGSFSTLEIQRTEQGDSAMYLCASSSALEEADTQYFGPGTRLTVL.